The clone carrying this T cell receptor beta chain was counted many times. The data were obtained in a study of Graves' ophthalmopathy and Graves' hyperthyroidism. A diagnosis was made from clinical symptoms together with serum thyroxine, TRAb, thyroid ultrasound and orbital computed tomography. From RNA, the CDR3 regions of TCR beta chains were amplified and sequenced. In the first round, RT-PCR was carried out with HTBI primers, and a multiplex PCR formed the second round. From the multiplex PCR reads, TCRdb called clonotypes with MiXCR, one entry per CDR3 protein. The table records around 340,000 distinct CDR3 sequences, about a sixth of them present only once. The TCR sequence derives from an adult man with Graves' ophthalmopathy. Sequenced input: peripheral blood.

The CDR3 loop reads CASSRTGSETQYF. The CDR3 DNA is TGTGCCAGCAGCAGAACAGGCTCGGAGACCCAGTACTTC. The chain uses TRBV7-6 and TRBJ2-5; D perhaps matches TRBD1 (5 bases). The V and J ends lost 5 bases and 5 bases respectively, with 12 bases between them. This CDR3 is 13 amino acids long. Germline CDR1 is SGHVS and CDR2 is FNYEAQ.